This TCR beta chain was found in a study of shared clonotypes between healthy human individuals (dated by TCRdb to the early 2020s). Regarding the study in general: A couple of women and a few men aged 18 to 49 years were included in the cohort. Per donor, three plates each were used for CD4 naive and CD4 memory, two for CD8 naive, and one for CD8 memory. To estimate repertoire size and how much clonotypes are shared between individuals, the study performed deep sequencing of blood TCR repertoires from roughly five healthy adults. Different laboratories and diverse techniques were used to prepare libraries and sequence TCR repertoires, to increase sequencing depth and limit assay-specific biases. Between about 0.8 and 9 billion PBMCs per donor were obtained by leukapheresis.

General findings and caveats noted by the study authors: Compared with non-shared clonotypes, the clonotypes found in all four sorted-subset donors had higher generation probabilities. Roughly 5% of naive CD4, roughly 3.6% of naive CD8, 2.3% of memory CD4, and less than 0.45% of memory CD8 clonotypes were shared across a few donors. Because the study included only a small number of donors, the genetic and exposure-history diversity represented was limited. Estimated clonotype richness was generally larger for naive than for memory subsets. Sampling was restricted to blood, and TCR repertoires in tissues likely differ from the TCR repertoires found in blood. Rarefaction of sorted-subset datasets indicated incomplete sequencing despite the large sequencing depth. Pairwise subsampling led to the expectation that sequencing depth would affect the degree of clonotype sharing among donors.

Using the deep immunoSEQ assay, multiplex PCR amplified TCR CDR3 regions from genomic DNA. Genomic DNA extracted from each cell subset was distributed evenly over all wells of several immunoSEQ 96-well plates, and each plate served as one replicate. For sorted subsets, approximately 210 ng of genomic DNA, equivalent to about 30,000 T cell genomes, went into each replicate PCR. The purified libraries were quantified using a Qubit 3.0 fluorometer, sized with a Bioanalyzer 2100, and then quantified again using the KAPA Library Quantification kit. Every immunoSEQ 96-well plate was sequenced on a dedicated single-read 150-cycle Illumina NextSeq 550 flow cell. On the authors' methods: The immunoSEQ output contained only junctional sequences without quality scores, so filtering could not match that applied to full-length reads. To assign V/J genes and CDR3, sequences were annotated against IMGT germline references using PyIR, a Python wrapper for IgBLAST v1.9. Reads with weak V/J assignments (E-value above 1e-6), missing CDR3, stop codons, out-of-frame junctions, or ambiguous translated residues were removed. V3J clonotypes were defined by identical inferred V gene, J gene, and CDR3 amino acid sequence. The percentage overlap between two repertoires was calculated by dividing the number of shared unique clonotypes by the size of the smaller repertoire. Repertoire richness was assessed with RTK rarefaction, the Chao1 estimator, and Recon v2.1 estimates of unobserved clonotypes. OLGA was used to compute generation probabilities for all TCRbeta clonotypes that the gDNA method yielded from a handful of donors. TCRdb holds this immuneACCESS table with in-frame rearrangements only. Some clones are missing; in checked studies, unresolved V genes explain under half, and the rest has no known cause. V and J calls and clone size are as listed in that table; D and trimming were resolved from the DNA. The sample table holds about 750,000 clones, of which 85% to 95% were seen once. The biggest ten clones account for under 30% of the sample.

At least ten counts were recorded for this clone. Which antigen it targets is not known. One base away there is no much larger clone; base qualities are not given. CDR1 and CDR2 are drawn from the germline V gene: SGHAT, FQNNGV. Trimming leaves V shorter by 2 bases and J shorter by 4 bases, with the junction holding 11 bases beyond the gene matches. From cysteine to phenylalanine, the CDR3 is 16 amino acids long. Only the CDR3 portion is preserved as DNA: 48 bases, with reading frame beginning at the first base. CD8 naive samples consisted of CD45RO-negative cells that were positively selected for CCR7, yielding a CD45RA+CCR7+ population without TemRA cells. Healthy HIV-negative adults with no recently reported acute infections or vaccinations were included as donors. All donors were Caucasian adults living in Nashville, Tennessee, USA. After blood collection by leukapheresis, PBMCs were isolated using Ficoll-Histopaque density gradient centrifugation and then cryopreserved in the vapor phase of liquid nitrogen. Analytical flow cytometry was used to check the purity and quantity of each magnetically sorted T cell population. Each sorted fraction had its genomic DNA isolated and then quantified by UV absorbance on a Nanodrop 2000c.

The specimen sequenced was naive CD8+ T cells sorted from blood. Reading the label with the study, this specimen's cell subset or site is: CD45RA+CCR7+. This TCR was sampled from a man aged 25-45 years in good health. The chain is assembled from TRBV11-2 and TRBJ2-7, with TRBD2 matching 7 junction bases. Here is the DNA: TGTGCCAGCAGCTTATGGGGGGGGTTCGACTGGTACGAGCAGTACTTC. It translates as CASSLWGGFDWYEQYF.